Presented here are 28 T cell receptor beta chains from one specimen sequenced in a study of Ad26.COV2.S vaccination and SARS-CoV-2 variants. As for treatment: about 20 received Ad26.COV2.S at low or high dose, single or two shots; five or six received placebo; per-sample allocation not given. On day 63 after the first injection, vaccine and placebo recipients gave samples. Libraries were prepared by immunoSEQ multiplex PCR; TCRdb keeps only in-frame clonotypes and omits some of them. The sample yields fewer than 600,000 clones, 80% to 90% seen once. The sample was peripheral blood, taken in a trial of Ad26.COV2.S vaccine versus placebo. The receptors derive from a person between 18 and 65 years old who received the Ad26.COV2.S COVID-19 vaccine or a placebo.

V and J are TRBV9 and TRBJ2-7, with D perhaps TRBD1 (5 bases). The germline V and J ends were trimmed by 0 bases and 3 bases, with 10 bases remaining between them. Looked up from germline, CDR1 is SGDLS and CDR2 is YYNGEE. The CDR3 runs to 14 residues. Here the CDR3 DNA reads TGTGCCAGCAGCGTAGGGCGGCAGGGCTACGAGCAGTACTTC. It is translated as CASSVGRQGYEQYF.

The chain combines TRBV27 with TRBJ1-2; TRBD1 matches 8 bases. Germline values: CDR1 MNHEY, CDR2 SMNVEV (reference sequence). V lost 5 bases to trimming and J lost 4 bases; unmatched junction nucleotides: 9. The CDR3 is made up of 15 amino acids. The CDR3, as DNA: TGTGCCAGCAGTCCCGGACAGGGCCTCCGCTATGGCTACACCTTC. This codes for CASSPGQGLRYGYTF.

This rearrangement joins TRBV27 to TRBJ1-6; D call uncertain. The CDR3 has 13 amino acids. From germline, CDR1 is MNHEY and CDR2 SMNVEV (reference sequence). V gave up 6 bases and J gave up 10 bases, with 13 bases separating them. The CDR3 DNA follows: TGTGCCAGCAGCGGTTTCCTCGGGTCACCCCTCCACTTT. Its protein product is CASSGFLGSPLHF.

A single count supports this clone. The chain is built from TRBV5-1 and TRBJ1-2; 7 bases are shared with TRBD1. This CDR3 is built from 15 residues. Trimming at V came to 5 bases and at J to 4 bases, leaving 11 bases not matched to a gene. Germline lookup yields CDR1 SGHRS and CDR2 YFSETQ. CDR3: CASRRLTGSGYGYTF. The CDR3, as DNA: TGCGCCAGCAGACGACTGACAGGGTCCGGCTATGGCTACACCTTC. Filled out from reference TRBV5-1 and TRBJ1-2, the complete variable domain reads KAGVTQTPRYLIKTRGQQVTLSCSPISGHRSVSWYQQTPGQGLQFLFEYFSETQRNKGNFPGRFSGRQFSNSRSEMNVSTLELGDSALYLCASRRLTGSGYGYTFGSGTRLTVV.

The V and J genes are TRBV18 and TRBJ1-1; D may be TRBD1 (6 bases). Germline lookup yields CDR1 KGHSH and CDR2 LQKENI. V was trimmed by 5 bases and J by 11 bases, leaving 12 bases between them. The CDR3 has 11 residues. The CDR3 reads CASSYTGSAFF. The CDR3 DNA is TGTGCCAGCTCATATACAGGGTCGGCTTTCTTT.

The chain has TRBV6-2 or TRBV6-3 and TRBJ2-7; 11 positions agree with TRBD1. Germline V gene sequence: CDR1 MNHEY, CDR2 SVGEGT. With V trimmed by 2 bases and J by 5 bases, 2 bases remained unmatched. This CDR3 is built from 14 residues. The CDR3 DNA sequence: TGTGCCAGCAGTTACGGGACAGGGGGGAACGAGCAGTACTTC. Protein product: CASSYGTGGNEQYF.

The chain joins TRBV27 to TRBJ2-7, with D tentatively TRBD1 or TRBD2 (5 bases each). Germline V CDR1 and CDR2: MNHEY, SMNVEV (reference sequence). The CDR3 has 14 amino acids. Trimming left V 4 bases short and J 0 bases short, with 10 bases between. CDR3 sequence reads: CASSSGTDSYEQYF. CDR3 nucleotides: TGTGCCAGCAGTTCCGGGACGGACTCCTACGAGCAGTACTTC.

The rearrangement links TRBV12-3 or TRBV12-4 to TRBJ2-7; D gene ambiguous. Deletions cut 6 bases from V and 5 bases from J, with 14 bases between. The CDR3 length is 13 residues. The CDR3 sequence: CASSPPVPDEQYF. The DNA for the CDR3 is TGTGCCAGCAGCCCCCCGGTTCCGGACGAGCAGTACTTC.

This chain uses TRBV5-4 with TRBJ2-7, with 7 nucleotides matching TRBD1. CDR1 is SGHNT, CDR2 YYREEE, per germline (reference sequence). J gave up 2 bases and V 4 bases, and 6 bases lay outside the gene matches. The CDR3 sequence is 14 residues long. The CDR3 coding sequence is TGTGCCAGCAGCCTTCGACAGGGACCCTACGAGCAGTACTTC. It yields the protein CASSLRQGPYEQYF. The full variable domain, rest sourced from reference TRBV5-4 and TRBJ2-7, is ETGVTQSPTHLIKTRGQQVTLRCSSQSGHNTVSWYQQALGQGPQFIFQYYREEENGRGNFPPRFSGLQFPNYSSELNVNALELDDSALYLCASSLRQGPYEQYFGPGTRLTVT.

CDR3 in DNA: TGTGCCAGCAGCTTGCGCGGCGGGAGTGTCGGTGATGAGCAGTTCTTC. Protein: CASSLRGGSVGDEQFF. The chain carries TRBV5-4 and TRBJ2-1; 7 positions match TRBD2. CDR1 is SGHNT and CDR2 is YYREEE in the germline V gene (reference sequence). This CDR3 is built from 16 residues. The ends lost 1 base at V and 8 bases at J; junction bases unmatched: 12.

The rearrangement links TRBV5-8 to TRBJ1-1; D gene unclear. The germline gives CDR1 SGHTS, CDR2 YDEGEE. The CDR3 has 11 residues. Between the trimmed V and J ends, which lost 1 base and 4 bases, there was a span of 2 bases. This CDR3 reads CASSLTTEAFF. In nucleotides, the CDR3 is TGTGCCAGCAGCTTGACCACTGAAGCTTTCTTT. Full variable domain (remainder filled in from reference TRBV5-8 and TRBJ1-1): EAGVTQSPTHLIKTRGQQATLRCSPISGHTSVYWYQQALGLGLQFLLWYDEGEERNRGNFPPRFSGRQFPNYSSELNVNALELEDSALYLCASSLTTEAFFGQGTRLTVV.

The rearrangement uses TRBV28 and TRBJ2-2; perhaps TRBD2 as D (6 bases). The V end was cut by 4 bases, the J end by 5 bases, with 11 bases between. The CDR3 loop spans 14 amino acids. The germline gives CDR1 MDHEN, CDR2 SYDVKM. For the CDR3, the DNA is TGTGCCAGCAGTTCGTCACGGGGGACCGGGGAGCTGTTTTTT. Encoded protein: CASSSSRGTGELFF.

This chain uses TRBV9 with TRBJ2-3; possible D gene TRBD1, 5 bases. CDR1 is SGDLS and CDR2 is YYNGEE in the germline V gene. V was pared by 3 bases and J by 0 bases, with 8 bases between. The CDR3 sequence is 14 residues long. The CDR3 is CASSGGPSTDTQYF. DNA of the CDR3: TGTGCCAGCAGCGGGGGCCCAAGCACAGATACGCAGTATTTT. The full variable domain, its missing parts supplied by reference TRBV9 and TRBJ2-3, is DSGVTQTPKHLITATGQRVTLRCSPRSGDLSVYWYQQSLDQGLQFLIQYYNGEERAKGNILERFSAQQFPDLHSELNLSSLELGDSALYFCASSGGPSTDTQYFGPGTRLTVL.

CDR3 residues: CASSLHSGYNEQFF. CDR3 nucleotide sequence: TGTGCCAGCTCACTACATAGCGGGTACAATGAGCAGTTCTTC. The chain recombines TRBV18 with TRBJ2-1, with 7 bases matching TRBD2. J gave up 4 bases and V 4 bases, and 4 bases lay outside the gene matches. Looked up from germline, CDR1 is KGHSH and CDR2 is LQKENI. This CDR3 spans 14 amino acids.

This clone has only one observation. The chain couples TRBV5-4 to TRBJ2-3; D unresolved. V gave up 0 bases and J gave up 0 bases, with 11 bases separating them. Per the germline V gene, CDR1 is SGHNT and CDR2 is YYREEE (reference sequence). The CDR3 sequence is 16 residues long. Here the CDR3 DNA reads TGTGCCAGCAGCTTGGATATAGCATACAGCACAGATACGCAGTATTTT. Its translation is CASSLDIAYSTDTQYF.

The chain carries TRBV18 and TRBJ1-1, with D perhaps matching TRBD1 (6 bases). V was pared by 2 bases and J by 10 bases, with 20 bases between. Germline V gene sequence: CDR1 KGHSH, CDR2 LQKENI. This CDR3 has 15 amino acids. The CDR3 nucleotides are TGTGCCAGCTCACCAGTGTCGGGGGCGAGTGAAGTAGCTTTCTTT. Translation: CASSPVSGASEVAFF.

This clone has just one count. V gene TRBV6-1 combines with J gene TRBJ1-3; a possible D gene is TRBD1 (6 bases). V lost 4 bases to trimming and J lost 2 bases, with 15 bases between them. Germline V gene lookup returns CDR1 MNHNS and CDR2 SASEGT. The CDR3 has 16 amino acids. DNA for the CDR3: TGTGCCAGCAGTGGTATCGCGACAGGCCCTGGAAACACCATATATTTT. Translated, it gives CASSGIATGPGNTIYF.

The V and J genes are TRBV30 and TRBJ1-1; a weak D match, TRBD1 (6 bases). Per the germline V gene, CDR1 is GTSNPN and CDR2 is SVGIG (reference sequence). The CDR3 loop spans 11 amino acids. V was shortened by 5 bases and J by 3 bases, with 7 bases between the two germline ends. In DNA form, the CDR3 reads TGTGCCTGGCAGGGGTACACTGAAGCTTTCTTT. As protein: CAWQGYTEAFF.

This chain uses TRBV29-1 with TRBJ2-3; 7 nucleotides agree with TRBD1. The CDR3 length is 17 residues. With V trimmed by 7 bases and J by 2 bases, 18 bases remained unmatched. The germline CDR1 and CDR2 sequences are SQVTM and ANQGSEA. CDR3 sequence: CSAIFYEAGGFTDTQYF. CDR3 DNA: TGCAGCGCAATTTTTTACGAAGCAGGGGGATTCACAGATACGCAGTATTTT.

This chain uses TRBV3-1 (or the pseudogene TRBV3-2) with TRBJ1-6, with 7 bases lining up with TRBD1. This CDR3 region has 15 residues. With 3 bases clipped from V and 9 bases from J, the junction kept 8 bases outside the gene matches. Germline-derived CDR1 and CDR2 are LGHDT and YNNKEL (reference sequence). The CDR3 region is CASSHRQGQGSPLHF. The CDR3, as DNA: TGTGCCAGCAGCCATAGACAGGGCCAGGGTTCACCCCTCCACTTT.

J is TRBJ2-3 and V is TRBV7-3, with 10 bases fitting TRBD1. Germline CDR1 is SGHTA and CDR2 is FQGTGA. V lost 4 bases, J lost 7 bases, and 8 bases stayed unmatched. This CDR3 contains 15 residues. CDR3 region: CASSSRTGGRNTQYF. The CDR3 DNA sequence: TGTGCCAGCAGCTCAAGGACAGGGGGGCGGAATACGCAGTATTTT.

The J gene is TRBJ1-1, the V gene TRBV7-6; D is perhaps TRBD1 (5 bases). Germline V CDR1 and CDR2: SGHVS, FNYEAQ. The V and J ends lost 5 bases and 6 bases respectively, with 13 bases between them. CDR3 length equals 13 residues. CDR3 residues: CASSPAPRAEAFF. DNA for the CDR3: TGTGCCAGCAGCCCCGCCCCCAGGGCTGAAGCTTTCTTT.

The chain has TRBV9 and TRBJ2-1, with 7 bases aligning to TRBD2. J was trimmed by 8 bases and V by 1 base; bases with no gene match: 6. The CDR3 consists of 14 residues. CDR1 and CDR2 from the germline V gene are SGDLS and YYNGEE. The CDR3 reads CASSVIAGSYEQFF. As DNA, the CDR3 is TGTGCCAGCAGCGTAATAGCGGGTTCATATGAGCAGTTCTTC.

The V call is TRBV21-1, the J call TRBJ2-7; the D segment call TRBD1 is taken from the table without a DNA check. TRBV21-1 is a pseudogene locus. The CDR3 runs to 16 residues. As DNA, the CDR3 is TGTGCCAGCAGAATGGGAGAAGGGGGAAGCTCCTACGAGCAGTACTTC. It codes for CASRMGEGGSSYEQYF.

The chain recombines TRBV7-9 with TRBJ1-1; D is possibly TRBD1 (6 bases). CDR1 SEHNR and CDR2 FQNEAQ come from the germline V gene (reference sequence). The V end was cut by 5 bases, the J end by 6 bases, with 16 bases between. The CDR3 runs to 14 residues. The CDR3 loop is CASSGATGSSEAFF. CDR3 sequence (DNA): TGTGCCAGCAGCGGGGCGACAGGATCTTCTGAAGCTTTCTTT.

The chain carries TRBV6-5 and TRBJ1-2; no clear D gene. The CDR3 contains 13 residues. Germline CDR1 is MNHEY and CDR2 is SVGAGI. V lost 2 bases to trimming and J lost 2 bases, with 6 bases between them. The CDR3 DNA follows: TGTGCCAGCAGTTACGGGCCGAACTATGGCTACACCTTC. It is translated as CASSYGPNYGYTF.

The chain employs TRBV13 and TRBJ1-4, with D unclear. Germline V gives CDR1 PRHDT, CDR2 FYEKMQ (reference sequence). V was shortened by 0 bases and J by 14 bases, with 13 bases between the two germline ends. The CDR3 extends over 13 amino acids. CDR3: CASSLGQPGKLFF. The CDR3 DNA reads TGTGCCAGCAGCTTAGGACAGCCTGGGAAGCTGTTTTTT.

The genes are TRBV6-5 and TRBJ1-5; 10 bases fit TRBD1. Germline loops: CDR1 MNHEY, CDR2 SVGAGI. Losses at the gene ends were 6 bases for V and 5 bases for J; bases not matched to a gene: 7. This CDR3 contains 15 residues. CDR3 region: CASSRRDRGDQPQHF. The CDR3 bases are TGTGCCAGCAGCCGCCGGGACAGGGGTGATCAGCCCCAGCATTTT.